This TCR beta chain was recorded in a study of regulatory T cells in long-lasting Graves disease. Whole-study results and caveats: Newly diagnosed Graves' patients exceeded persistent ones in TCR diversity.

CDR1 is LGHDT, CDR2 YNNKEL, per germline (reference sequence). The junction had 10 bases not matched to a gene; V was cut back by 5 bases and J by 4 bases. The CDR3 consists of 16 residues. Following extraction of RNA from PBMCs, that RNA was used to make the TCR library. As to this clonotype: Its antigen remains unknown.

TCRdb redid the calling of the reads with MiXCR, one entry per CDR3 protein. The top ten clones hold about a tenth of a sample with 1,200 or so distinct CDR3 sequences, roughly 50% of them seen once. This TCR was recovered from a female donor with Graves disease. Sequenced here: peripheral blood mononuclear cells (PBMCs), sampled with antithyroid drug treatment, in newly diagnosed or persistent Graves disease (not recorded which). V gene TRBV3-1 combines with J gene TRBJ2-1; 8 nucleotides line up with TRBD1. The CDR3 region has the DNA TGTGCCAGCAGCAAGACAGGGGCGGCCCGTTACAATGAGCAGTTCTTC. This codes for CASSKTGAARYNEQFF.